The clone carrying this TCR beta chain came up many times. Its antigen is unidentified. MiXCR was run by TCRdb on the reads, yielding one entry per CDR3 protein. The sample has almost 500,000 distinct CDR3 sequences, about 11% seen once. Germline CDR1 and CDR2: SGHAT and FQDESV (reference sequence). This CDR3 comprises 16 residues. V dropped 5 bases and J dropped 1 base, with 17 bases sitting between them. The data stem from a study of T cell repertoires in cytomegalovirus infection. Overall study: CMV infection together with matching HLA type was indicated by public TCR beta signatures.

Study observations and caveats: People with CMV and the relevant HLA were identified by cumulative public TCR beta family frequency. HLA-C-restricted TCR beta clonotypes specific for CMV led the ex vivo response.

The source material was PBMCs. The V gene is TRBV11-1, the J gene TRBJ2-5, with unresolved D. This TCR derives from a human donor in good health (CMV status not recorded). Some clones in this sample may be carry-over from other donors' samples. The CDR3 loop is CASSPFFGYPQETQYF. The CDR3 bases are TGTGCCAGCAGCCCCTTTTTCGGGTATCCCCAAGAGACCCAGTACTTC. Variable domain in full (rest from reference TRBV11-1 and TRBJ2-5): EAEVAQSPRYKITEKSQAVAFWCDPISGHATLYWYRQILGQGPELLVQFQDESVVDDSQLPKDRFSAERLKGVDSTLKIQPAELGDSAMYLCASSPFFGYPQETQYFGPGTRLLVL.